Each of the 8 T cell receptor beta chains below was sequenced from the same sample in a study of patients and donors after allogeneic stem cell transplantation (dated by TCRdb to 2018 to 2020). To prepare the library, RT-PCR was applied. Sequencing was performed on a NextSeq 550. Using fastp at Q25 and MiXCR, TCRdb reprocessed the public reads and kept productive beta chains. A single entry per CDR3 protein holds the most common genes and DNA from its merged rows. The sample table lists about 200,000 distinct CDR3 sequences, 41% of them with a count of one. Of the sample, 25% to 35% is held by the ten largest clones. The specimen sequenced was blood, either unsorted or a sorted T cell fraction (not recorded which). The receptors derive from a human donor who was either an allogeneic HSCT recipient or a stem cell or donor lymphocyte infusion donor (not recorded which). It is not recorded whose cells these are; they may come from a transplant donor.

J is TRBJ2-3 and V is TRBV10-3, with D unclear. The CDR3 consists of 14 residues. CDR1 and CDR2 (germline): ENHRY, SYGVKD. V lost 2 bases and J lost 1, with 7 bases in between. DNA of the CDR3: TGTGCCATCAGTGAGCGAGGCGGCACAGATACGCAGTATTTT. This encodes CAISERGGTDTQYF.

V usage is TRBV7-9 and J usage is TRBJ1-2, with D perhaps TRBD1 (5 bases). Germline lookup yields CDR1 SEHNR and CDR2 FQNEAQ (reference sequence). V was cut by 7 bases and J by 0 bases, with 18 bases left in between. This CDR3 spans 16 amino acids. The CDR3 here is CASTDLKDRTNYGYTF. CDR3 sequence (DNA): TGTGCCAGCACCGACCTCAAAGACAGAACTAACTATGGCTACACCTTC.

The rearrangement uses TRBV15 and TRBJ1-1, with a tentative D call TRBD1 (5 bases). Germline assignment: CDR1 LNHNV and CDR2 YYDKDF (reference sequence). This CDR3 is built from 14 residues. The V and J ends lost 6 bases and 1 base respectively, with 12 bases between them. CDR3 residues: CATRAGRSNTEAFF. CDR3 in DNA: TGTGCCACCAGAGCGGGACGGTCGAACACTGAAGCTTTCTTT.

J is TRBJ1-2 and V is TRBV20-1; no firm D call. There are 12 residues in the CDR3. CDR1 and CDR2 (germline): DFQATT, SNEGSKA (reference sequence). The V end was cut by 3 bases, the J end by 6 bases, with 11 bases between. DNA of the CDR3: TGCAGTGCTAGGGGTCAAGGAAATGGCTACACCTTC. Amino acid sequence: CSARGQGNGYTF.

The chain links TRBV6-5 to TRBJ2-7, with TRBD1 as a possible D gene (6 bases). Germline V gene data show CDR1 as MNHEY and CDR2 as SVGAGI. V was shortened by 8 bases and J by 7 bases, with 15 bases between the two germline ends. This CDR3 region has 12 residues. CDR3 sequence reads: CASAVGQGEQYF. The DNA of the CDR3 is TGTGCCAGCGCGGTGGGACAAGGAGAGCAGTACTTC.

The V and J genes are TRBV7-2 and TRBJ1-2; D unclear. This CDR3 spans 13 amino acids. Germline CDR1 is SGHTA and CDR2 is FQGNSA. With 7 bases removed from V and 2 bases from J, the gap between germline ends came to 11 bases. In DNA, the CDR3 is TGTGCCAGCACCCAATCCCGGAACTATGGCTACACCTTC. As protein: CASTQSRNYGYTF.

This clonotype was counted a few times. V usage is TRBV6-2 or TRBV6-3 and J usage is TRBJ1-6; D is uncertain. The CDR3 totals 12 residues. Germline V lookup: CDR1 MNHEY, CDR2 SVGEGT. Trimming removed 6 bases from V and 8 bases from J, with 8 bases in between. The CDR3 region has the DNA TGTGCCAGCAGCGCCGGAGATTCACCCCTCCACTTT. Translated: CASSAGDSPLHF.

The chain uses TRBV11-2 and TRBJ2-1; possibly TRBD2 for D (6 bases). Germline loops: CDR1 SGHAT, CDR2 FQNNGV. The CDR3 consists of 15 residues. V shed 7 bases and J shed 5 bases, with 18 bases lying between them. The CDR3 DNA reads TGTGCCAGCACCAAGGGCGGGGTGCACAACAATGAGCAGTTCTTC. Its protein is CASTKGGVHNNEQFF.